A selection of T cell receptor beta chains follows, all from one sample in a study of shared clonotypes between healthy human individuals. TCRdb keeps only in-frame clones here, not all; method: immunoSEQ multiplex PCR. Altogether a few hundred thousand clones are present, around 76% being singletons, with the ten largest covering 12%. Sequenced: PBMCs. The origin of the receptors is a woman between 35 and 50 years old in good health. Some clones in this sample may be carry-over from other donors' samples. The CDR3 runs from the conserved cysteine through the conserved F or W. A D gene is named only where the DNA matches it firmly. A row's size may be missing; if present it is once, few, many or a size class.

clone size	V gene	J gene	D gene	CDR3 DNA	CDR3 protein
NA	TRBV5-1	TRBJ2-7	NA	TGCGCCAGCAGCCCGGGACGCTTGAGCTCCTACGAGCAGTACTTC	CASSPGRLSSYEQYF
once	TRBV5-1	TRBJ1-4	NA	TGCGCCAGCAGCTTGAATGGATCCTTCGATGAAAAACTGTTTTTT	CASSLNGSFDEKLFF
NA	TRBV5-6	TRBJ2-1	NA	TGTGCCAGCAGCTTGCCGGTAGACAATGAGCAGTTCTTC	CASSLPVDNEQFF
few	TRBV27	TRBJ1-2	NA	TGTGCCAGTCTCTATGGCTACACCTTC	CASLYGYTF
NA	TRBV28	TRBJ1-2	TRBD1	TGTGCCAGCAGCCCAGACAGGGGCCATGGCTACACCTTC	CASSPDRGHGYTF
NA	TRBV4-2	TRBJ2-3	TRBD2	TGTGCCAGCAGCCAAGTTTTAGCGGGTACAGATACGCAGTATTTT	CASSQVLAGTDTQYF
NA	TRBV6-1	TRBJ2-5	TRBD1	TGTGCCAGCACCCTGGACAGGGGATGGGAGACCCAGTACTTC	CASTLDRGWETQYF
NA	TRBV28	TRBJ1-4	NA	TGTGCCAGCAGTTCTATTTCGGATGCAACTAATGAAGAACTGTTTTTT	CASSSISDATNEELFF
NA	TRBV5-1	TRBJ2-2	TRBD1	TGCGCCAGCAGCGCTTCCGGGACAGGGTTGGTAAGGGGCACCGGGGAGCTGTTTTTT	CASSASGTGLVRGTGELFF
NA	TRBV11-2	TRBJ2-7	NA	TGTGCCAGCAGCTTAGGATTCGGTAGCGGAAACTCCTACGAGCAGTACTTC	CASSLGFGSGNSYEQYF
NA	TRBV28	TRBJ2-7	TRBD2	TGTGCCAGCAGTTCGTTACGACTAGCGGGAGGGCCCGGCTACGAGCAGTACTTC	CASSSLRLAGGPGYEQYF
few	TRBV6-4	TRBJ2-1	NA	TGTGCCAGCAGTGACGGGCTAGAGGACAATGAGCAGTTCTTC	CASSDGLEDNEQFF